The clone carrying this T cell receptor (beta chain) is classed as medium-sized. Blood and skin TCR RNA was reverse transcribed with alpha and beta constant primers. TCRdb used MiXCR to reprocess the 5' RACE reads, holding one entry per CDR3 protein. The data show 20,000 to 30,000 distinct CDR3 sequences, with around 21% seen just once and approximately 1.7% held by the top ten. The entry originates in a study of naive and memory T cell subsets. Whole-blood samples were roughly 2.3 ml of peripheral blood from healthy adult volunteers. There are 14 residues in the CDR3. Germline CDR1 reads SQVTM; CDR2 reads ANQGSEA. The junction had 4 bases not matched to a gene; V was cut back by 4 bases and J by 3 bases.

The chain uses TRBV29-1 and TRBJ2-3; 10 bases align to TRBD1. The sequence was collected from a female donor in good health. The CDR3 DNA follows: TGCAGCGTTGCTGGGGGACAGGGGACAGATACGCAGTATTTT. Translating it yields CSVAGGQGTDTQYF.